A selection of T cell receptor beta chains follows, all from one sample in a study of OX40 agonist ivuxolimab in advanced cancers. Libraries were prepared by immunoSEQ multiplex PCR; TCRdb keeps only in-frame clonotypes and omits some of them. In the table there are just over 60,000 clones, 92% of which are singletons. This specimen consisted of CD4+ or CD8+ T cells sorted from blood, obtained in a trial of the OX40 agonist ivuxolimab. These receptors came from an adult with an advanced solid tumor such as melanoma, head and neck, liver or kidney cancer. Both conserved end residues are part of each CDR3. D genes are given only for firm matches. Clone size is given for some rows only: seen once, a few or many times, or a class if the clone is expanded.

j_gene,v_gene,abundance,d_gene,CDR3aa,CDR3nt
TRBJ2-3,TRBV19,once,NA,CASSTPDLRDTDTQYF,TGTGCCAGTAGTACCCCGGACTTGCGAGACACAGATACGCAGTATTTT
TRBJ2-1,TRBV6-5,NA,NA,CASSRYNEQFF,TGTGCCAGCAGCCGCTACAATGAGCAGTTCTTC
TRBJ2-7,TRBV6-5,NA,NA,CASSRGPGGNEQYF,TGTGCCAGCAGCAGGGGCCCCGGTGGGAACGAGCAGTACTTC
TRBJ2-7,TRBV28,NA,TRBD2,CASRTSGREEQYF,TGTGCCAGCAGGACTAGCGGGAGAGAGGAGCAGTACTTC
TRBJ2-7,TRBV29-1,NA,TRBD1,CSVAGTGKHEQYF,TGCAGCGTTGCCGGGACAGGGAAGCACGAGCAGTACTTC
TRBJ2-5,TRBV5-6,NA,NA,CASRRTPGGRETQYF,TGTGCCAGCAGACGAACCCCAGGCGGGCGGGAGACCCAGTACTTC
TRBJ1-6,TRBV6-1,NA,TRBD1,CASSPDRDYNSPLHF,TGTGCCAGCAGCCCGGACAGGGACTATAATTCACCCCTCCACTTT
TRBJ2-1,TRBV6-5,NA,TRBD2,CASREGTSYKNEQFF,TGTGCCAGCAGAGAGGGGACTAGTTATAAAAATGAGCAGTTCTTC
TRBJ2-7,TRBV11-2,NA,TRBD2,CASSLGWTSGRPSSYEQYF,TGTGCCAGCAGCTTAGGTTGGACTAGCGGGAGGCCAAGCTCCTACGAGCAGTACTTC
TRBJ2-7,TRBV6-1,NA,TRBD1,CASRGQGGYEQYF,TGTGCCAGCAGAGGACAGGGGGGATACGAGCAGTACTTC
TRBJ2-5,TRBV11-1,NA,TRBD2,CASSFGLAGGQETQYF,TGTGCCAGCAGCTTTGGACTAGCGGGAGGGCAAGAGACCCAGTACTTC
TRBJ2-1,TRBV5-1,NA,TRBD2,CASTPTSGSYNEQFF,TGCGCCAGCACCCCGACTAGCGGCTCCTACAATGAGCAGTTCTTC
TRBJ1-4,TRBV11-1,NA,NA,CASSSPGQNNEKLFF,TGTGCCAGCAGCTCGCCAGGACAGAATAATGAAAAACTGTTTTTT
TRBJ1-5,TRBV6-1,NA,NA,CASRPQGLETQPQHF,TGTGCCAGCAGGCCGCAGGGGTTGGAGACACAGCCCCAGCATTTT
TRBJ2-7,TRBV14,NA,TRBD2,CASSQEGLVAGYWEQYF,TGTGCCAGCAGCCAAGAAGGTTTGGTAGCGGGCTATTGGGAGCAGTACTTC
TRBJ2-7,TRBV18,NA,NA,CASSPGSYEQYF,TGTGCCAGCTCACCGGGCTCCTACGAGCAGTACTTC
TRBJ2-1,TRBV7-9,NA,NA,CASSYRDGRDEQFF,TGTGCCAGCAGCTATAGGGATGGCCGGGATGAGCAGTTCTTC
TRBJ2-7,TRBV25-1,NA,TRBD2,CASSKWTSGSEDEQYF,TGTGCCAGCAGCAAATGGACTAGCGGGAGTGAGGACGAGCAGTACTTC
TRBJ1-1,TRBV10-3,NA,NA,CAISSGRGDTEAFF,TGTGCCATCAGCTCGGGACGGGGGGACACTGAAGCTTTCTTT
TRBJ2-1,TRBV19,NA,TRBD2,CASSIQSTSPYNEQFF,TGTGCCAGTAGTATACAATCGACTAGCCCGTACAATGAGCAGTTCTTC
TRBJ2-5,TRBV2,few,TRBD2,CASSLRSRREGTMETQYF,TGTGCCAGCAGTCTGAGGTCGAGGCGGGAGGGCACTATGGAGACCCAGTACTTC
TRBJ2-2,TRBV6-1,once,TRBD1,CASENQGVGGELFF,TGTGCCAGCGAAAATCAGGGGGTTGGCGGGGAGCTGTTTTTT
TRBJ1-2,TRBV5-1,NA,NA,CASSLTPTDRRGYTF,TGCGCCAGCAGCTTGACCCCGACGGACCGACGGGGCTACACCTTC
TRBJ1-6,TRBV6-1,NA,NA,CANRGAQTNSPLHF,TGTGCCAACCGGGGGGCGCAGACGAATTCACCCCTCCACTTT
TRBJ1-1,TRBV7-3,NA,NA,CASSLMPSLDTEAFF,TGTGCCAGCAGCTTAATGCCATCGCTAGACACTGAAGCTTTCTTT
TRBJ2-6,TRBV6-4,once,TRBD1,CASSTTGAGANVLTF,TGTGCCAGCAGTACGACAGGGGCTGGGGCCAACGTCCTGACTTTC
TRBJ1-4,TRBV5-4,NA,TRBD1,CASGPQGAANEKLFF,TGTGCCAGCGGACCCCAGGGGGCAGCTAATGAAAAACTGTTTTTT
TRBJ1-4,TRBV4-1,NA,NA,CASGRGPTNEKLFF,TGCGCCAGTGGCAGGGGACCGACTAATGAAAAACTGTTTTTT
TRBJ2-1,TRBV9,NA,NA,CASSVVGGGGNEQFF,TGTGCCAGCAGCGTGGTCGGAGGGGGCGGGAATGAGCAGTTCTTC
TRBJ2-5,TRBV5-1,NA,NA,CASSLEETQYF,TGCGCCAGCAGCTTGGAAGAGACCCAGTACTTC
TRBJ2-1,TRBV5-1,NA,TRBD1,CASSLGQGDPFLRNEQFF,TGCGCCAGCAGCCTCGGACAGGGGGATCCTTTCCTACGCAATGAGCAGTTCTTC
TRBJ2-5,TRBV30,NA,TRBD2,CAWASGGGQETQYF,TGTGCCTGGGCCTCAGGCGGGGGACAAGAGACCCAGTACTTC
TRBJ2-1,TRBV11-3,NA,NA,CASSLSGTYDNEQFF,TGTGCCAGCAGCCTGTCCGGGACATACGACAATGAGCAGTTCTTC
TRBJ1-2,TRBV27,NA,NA,CASSLSGGMGGYTF,TGTGCCAGCAGTTTATCCGGGGGAATGGGTGGCTACACCTTC